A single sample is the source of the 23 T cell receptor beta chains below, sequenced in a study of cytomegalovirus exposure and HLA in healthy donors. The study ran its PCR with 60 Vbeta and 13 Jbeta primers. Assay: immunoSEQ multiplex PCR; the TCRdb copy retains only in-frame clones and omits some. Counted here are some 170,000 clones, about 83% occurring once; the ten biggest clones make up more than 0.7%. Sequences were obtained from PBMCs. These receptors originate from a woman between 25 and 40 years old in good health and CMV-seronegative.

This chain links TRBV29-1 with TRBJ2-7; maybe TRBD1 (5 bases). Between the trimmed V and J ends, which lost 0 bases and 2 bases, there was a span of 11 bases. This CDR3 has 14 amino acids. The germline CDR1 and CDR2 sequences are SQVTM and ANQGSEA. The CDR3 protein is CSVEERDSPYEQYF. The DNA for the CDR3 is TGCAGCGTTGAAGAAAGAGACAGCCCCTACGAGCAGTACTTC.

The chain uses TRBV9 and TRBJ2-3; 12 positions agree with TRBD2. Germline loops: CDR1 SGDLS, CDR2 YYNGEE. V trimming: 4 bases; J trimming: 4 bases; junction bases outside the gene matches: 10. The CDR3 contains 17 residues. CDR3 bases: TGTGCCAGCAGCTCCTCGACTAGCGGGAGCCTCTCAGATACGCAGTATTTT. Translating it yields CASSSSTSGSLSDTQYF.

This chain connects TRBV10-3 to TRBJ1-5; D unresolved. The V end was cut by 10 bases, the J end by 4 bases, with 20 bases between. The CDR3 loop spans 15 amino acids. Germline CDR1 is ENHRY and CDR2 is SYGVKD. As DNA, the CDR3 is TGTGCCACTCGCGGCGACCCCGGGATAAATCAGCCCCAGCATTTT. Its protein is CATRGDPGINQPQHF.

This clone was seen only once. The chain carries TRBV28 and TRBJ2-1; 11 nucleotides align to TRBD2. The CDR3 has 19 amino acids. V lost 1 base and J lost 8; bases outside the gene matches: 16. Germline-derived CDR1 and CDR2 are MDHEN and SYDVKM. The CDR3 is CASSLSPPRLAGRRHEQFF. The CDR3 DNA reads TGTGCCAGCAGTTTATCCCCACCGAGACTAGCGGGGAGGCGCCATGAGCAGTTCTTC.

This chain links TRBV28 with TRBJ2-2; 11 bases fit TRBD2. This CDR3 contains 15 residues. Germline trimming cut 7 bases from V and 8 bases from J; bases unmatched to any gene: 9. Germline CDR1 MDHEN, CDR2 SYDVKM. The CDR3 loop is CASTDSGRAAGELFF. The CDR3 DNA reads TGTGCCAGCACCGATAGCGGGAGGGCCGCAGGGGAGCTGTTTTTT. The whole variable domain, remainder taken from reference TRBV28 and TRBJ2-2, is DVKVTQSSRYLVKRTGEKVFLECVQDMDHENMFWYRQDPGLGLRLIYFSYDVKMKEKGDIPEGYSVSREKKERFSLILESASTNQTSMYLCASTDSGRAAGELFFGEGSRLTVL.

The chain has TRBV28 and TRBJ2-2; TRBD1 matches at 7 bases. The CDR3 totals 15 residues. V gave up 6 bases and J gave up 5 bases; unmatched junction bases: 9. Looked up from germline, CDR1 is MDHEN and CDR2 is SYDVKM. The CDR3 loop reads CASRLRVRGTGELFF. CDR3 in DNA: TGTGCCAGCAGGCTTAGGGTCAGGGGGACCGGGGAGCTGTTTTTT.

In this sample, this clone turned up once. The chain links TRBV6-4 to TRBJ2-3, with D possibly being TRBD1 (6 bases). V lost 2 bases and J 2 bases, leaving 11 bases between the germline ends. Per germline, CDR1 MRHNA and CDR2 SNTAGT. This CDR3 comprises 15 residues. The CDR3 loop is CASSDSLGATDTQYF. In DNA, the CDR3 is TGTGCCAGCAGTGACAGTTTGGGGGCCACAGATACGCAGTATTTT.

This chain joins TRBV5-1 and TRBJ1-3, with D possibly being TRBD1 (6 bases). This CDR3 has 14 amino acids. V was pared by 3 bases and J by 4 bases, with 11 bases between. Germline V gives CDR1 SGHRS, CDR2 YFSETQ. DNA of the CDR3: TGCGCCAGCAGCTCATCGACAGGCGGAAACACCATATATTTT. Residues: CASSSSTGGNTIYF.

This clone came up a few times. The CDR3 nucleotides read TGTGCCAGCAGTGTGGAGGGCAGGGATAATCAGCCCCAGCATTTT. Its translation is CASSVEGRDNQPQHF. V gene TRBV6-1 combines with J gene TRBJ1-5; TRBD1 might be the D (5 bases). V lost 4 bases and J 4 bases, leaving 14 bases between the germline ends. This CDR3 spans 15 amino acids. CDR1 and CDR2 (germline): MNHNS, SASEGT.

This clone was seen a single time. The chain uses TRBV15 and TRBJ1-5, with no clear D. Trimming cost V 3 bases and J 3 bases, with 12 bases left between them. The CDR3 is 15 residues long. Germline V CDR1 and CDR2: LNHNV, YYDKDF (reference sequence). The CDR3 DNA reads TGTGCCACCAGCAGGCCGAGAGAGGTCAATCAGCCCCAGCATTTT. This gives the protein CATSRPREVNQPQHF.

The CDR3 bases are TGTGCCAGCAGCCTAGGGACAGGCCCTTACGAGCAGTACTTC. Residues: CASSLGTGPYEQYF. This chain uses TRBV27 with TRBJ2-5, with TRBD1 matching over 8 bases. The J call is in doubt because the DNA end fits TRBJ2-7 better. The germline V gene encodes CDR1 MNHEY and CDR2 SMNVEV (reference sequence). The CDR3 consists of 14 residues.

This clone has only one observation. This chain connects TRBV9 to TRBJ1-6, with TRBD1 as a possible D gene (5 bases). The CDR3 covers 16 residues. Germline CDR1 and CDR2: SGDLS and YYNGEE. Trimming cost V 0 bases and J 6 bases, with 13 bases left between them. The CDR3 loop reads CASSVGSWDSNSPLHF. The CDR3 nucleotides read TGTGCCAGCAGCGTAGGATCGTGGGACTCTAATTCACCCCTCCACTTT.

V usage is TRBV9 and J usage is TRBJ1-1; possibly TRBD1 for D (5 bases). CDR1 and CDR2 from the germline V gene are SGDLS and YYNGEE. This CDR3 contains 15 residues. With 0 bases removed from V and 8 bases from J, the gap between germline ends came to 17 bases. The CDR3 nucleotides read TGTGCCAGCAGCGTAGGTGGGGGTTTGGGAGGGGAAGCTTTCTTT. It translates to CASSVGGGLGGEAFF.

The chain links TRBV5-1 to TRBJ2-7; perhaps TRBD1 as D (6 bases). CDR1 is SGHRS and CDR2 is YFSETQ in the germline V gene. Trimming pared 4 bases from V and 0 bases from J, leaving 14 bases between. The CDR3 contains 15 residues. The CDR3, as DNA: TGCGCCAGCAGCATAATGACAGGAGCCTCCTACGAGCAGTACTTC. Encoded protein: CASSIMTGASYEQYF.

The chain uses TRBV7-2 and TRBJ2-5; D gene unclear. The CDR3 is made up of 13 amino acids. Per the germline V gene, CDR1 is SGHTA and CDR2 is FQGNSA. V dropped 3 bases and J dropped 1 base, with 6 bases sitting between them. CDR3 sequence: CASSLSIQETQYF. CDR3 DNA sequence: TGTGCCAGCAGCTTGAGTATCCAAGAGACCCAGTACTTC.

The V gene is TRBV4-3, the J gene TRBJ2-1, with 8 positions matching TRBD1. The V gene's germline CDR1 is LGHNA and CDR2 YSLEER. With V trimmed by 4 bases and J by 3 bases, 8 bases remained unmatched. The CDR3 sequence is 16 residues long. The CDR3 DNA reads TGCGCCAGCAGCCCGGGGACAGGCGGTTACTACAATGAGCAGTTCTTC. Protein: CASSPGTGGYYNEQFF.

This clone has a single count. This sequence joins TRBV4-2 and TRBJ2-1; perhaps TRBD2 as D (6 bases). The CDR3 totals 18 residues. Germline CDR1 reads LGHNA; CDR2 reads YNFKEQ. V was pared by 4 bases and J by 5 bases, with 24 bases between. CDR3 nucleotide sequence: TGTGCCAGCAGCCCCCGCCAGACCAGTGGCGGGAACAACAATGAGCAGTTCTTC. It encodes CASSPRQTSGGNNNEQFF.

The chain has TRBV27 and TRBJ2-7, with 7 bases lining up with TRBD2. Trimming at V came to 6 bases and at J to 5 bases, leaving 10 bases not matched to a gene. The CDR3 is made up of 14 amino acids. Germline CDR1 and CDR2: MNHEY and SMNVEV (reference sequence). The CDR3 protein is CASSARAGWDEQYF. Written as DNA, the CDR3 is TGTGCCAGCAGCGCCCGAGCGGGATGGGACGAGCAGTACTTC.

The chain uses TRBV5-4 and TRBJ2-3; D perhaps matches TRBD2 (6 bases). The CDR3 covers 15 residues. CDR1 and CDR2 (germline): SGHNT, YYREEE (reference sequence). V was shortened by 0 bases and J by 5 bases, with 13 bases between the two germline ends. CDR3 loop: CASSLDGGDQDTQYF. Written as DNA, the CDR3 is TGTGCCAGCAGCTTGGATGGCGGGGACCAAGATACGCAGTATTTT.

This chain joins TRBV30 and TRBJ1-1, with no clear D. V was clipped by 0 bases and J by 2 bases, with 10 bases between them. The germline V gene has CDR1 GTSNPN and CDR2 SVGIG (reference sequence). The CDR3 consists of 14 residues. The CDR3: CAWSVRSRNTEAFF. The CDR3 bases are TGTGCCTGGAGTGTACGATCCAGAAACACTGAAGCTTTCTTT.

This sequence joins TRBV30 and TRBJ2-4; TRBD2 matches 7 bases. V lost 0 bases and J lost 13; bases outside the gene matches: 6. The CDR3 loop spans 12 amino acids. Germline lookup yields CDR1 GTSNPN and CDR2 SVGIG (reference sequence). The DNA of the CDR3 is TGTGCCTGGAGTGTACTGGGAGCGGGACAGTACTTC. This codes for CAWSVLGAGQYF.

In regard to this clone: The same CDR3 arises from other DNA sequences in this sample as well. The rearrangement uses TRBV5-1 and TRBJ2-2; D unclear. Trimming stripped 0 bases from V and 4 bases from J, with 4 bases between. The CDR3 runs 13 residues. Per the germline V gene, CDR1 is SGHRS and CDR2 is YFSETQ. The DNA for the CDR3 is TGCGCCAGCAGCTTGGCCGGCACCGGGGAGCTGTTTTTT. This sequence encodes CASSLAGTGELFF. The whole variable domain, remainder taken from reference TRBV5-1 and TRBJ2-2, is KAGVTQTPRYLIKTRGQQVTLSCSPISGHRSVSWYQQTPGQGLQFLFEYFSETQRNKGNFPGRFSGRQFSNSRSEMNVSTLELGDSALYLCASSLAGTGELFFGEGSRLTVL.

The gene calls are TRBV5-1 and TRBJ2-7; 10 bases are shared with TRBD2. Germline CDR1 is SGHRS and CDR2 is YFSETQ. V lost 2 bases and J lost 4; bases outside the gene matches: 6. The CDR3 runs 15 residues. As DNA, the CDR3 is TGCGCCAGCAGCTTAAGCGGGGGGGCGGGGTACGAGCAGTACTTC. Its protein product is CASSLSGGAGYEQYF.